This entry describes one TCR beta chain. Its target is not known. CDR1 is MNHNY and CDR2 is SVGAGI in the germline V gene (reference sequence). This CDR3 spans 15 amino acids. V lost 2 bases, J lost 2 bases, and 13 bases lay in between. These data belong to a study of cytomegalovirus exposure and HLA in healthy donors. Overall study context: An early data release held tens of millions of unique TCRs from HLA-typed donors.

General study points: Rare TCR sequences predominated, though certain public TCRs were found in many donors. At a 0.05 false discovery rate, a later analysis found 15,000 to 20,000 TCR beta sequences to be associated with HLA alleles.

Researchers ran the PCR with 60 Vbeta and 13 Jbeta primers. Method: immunoSEQ multiplex PCR; TCRdb's copy keeps in-frame clones and lacks some. The sample lists some 71,000 clones; 70% to 75% were seen once. The sequencing sample was made of PBMCs. This sequence joins TRBV6-6 and TRBJ2-7; D might be TRBD1 (6 bases). The receptor's source is a woman aged 30 to 39 in good health and CMV-seropositive. The CDR3 DNA is TGTGCCAGCAGTTACGTTAATGGGGGCGCCTACGAGCAGTACTTC. Translation gives CASSYVNGGAYEQYF.